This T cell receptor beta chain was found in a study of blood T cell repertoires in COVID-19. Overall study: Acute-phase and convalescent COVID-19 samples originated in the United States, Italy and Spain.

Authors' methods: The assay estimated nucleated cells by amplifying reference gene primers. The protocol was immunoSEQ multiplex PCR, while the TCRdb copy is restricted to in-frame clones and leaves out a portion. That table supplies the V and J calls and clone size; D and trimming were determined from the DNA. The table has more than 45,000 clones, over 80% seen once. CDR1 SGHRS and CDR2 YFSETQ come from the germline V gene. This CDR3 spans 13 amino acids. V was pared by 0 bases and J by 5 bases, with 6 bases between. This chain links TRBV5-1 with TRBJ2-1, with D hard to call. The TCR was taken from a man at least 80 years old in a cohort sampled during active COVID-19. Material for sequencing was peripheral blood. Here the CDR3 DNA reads TGCGCCAGCAGCTTGGCCCTAAACAATGAGCAGTTCTTC. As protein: CASSLALNNEQFF.